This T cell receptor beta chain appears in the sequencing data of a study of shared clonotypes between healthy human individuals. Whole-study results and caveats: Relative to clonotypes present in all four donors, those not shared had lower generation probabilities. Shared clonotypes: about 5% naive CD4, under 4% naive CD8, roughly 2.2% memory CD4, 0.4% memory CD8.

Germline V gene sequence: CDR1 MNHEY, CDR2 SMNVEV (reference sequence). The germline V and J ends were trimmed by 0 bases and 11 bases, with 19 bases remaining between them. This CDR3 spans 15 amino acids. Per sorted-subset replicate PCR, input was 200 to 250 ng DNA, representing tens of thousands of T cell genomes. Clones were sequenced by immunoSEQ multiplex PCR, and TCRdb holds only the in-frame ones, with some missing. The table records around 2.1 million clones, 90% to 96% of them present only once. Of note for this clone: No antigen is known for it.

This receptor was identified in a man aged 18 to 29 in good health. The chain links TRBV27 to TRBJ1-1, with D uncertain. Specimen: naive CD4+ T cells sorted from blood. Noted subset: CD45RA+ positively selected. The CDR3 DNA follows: TGTGCCAGCAGTTTATCAGGGTGGTCGGTAATTCGGGCTTTCTTT. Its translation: CASSLSGWSVIRAFF.